A single sample gave rise to the 5 T cell receptor beta chains below, sequenced in a study of OX40 agonist ivuxolimab in advanced cancers. Libraries were prepared through the immunoSEQ multiplex PCR assay. TCRdb holds this immuneACCESS table with in-frame rearrangements only. Some clones are missing; in checked studies, unresolved V genes explain under half, and the rest has no known cause. Recorded for this sample are under 95,000 clones; roughly 90% of them occurred a single time. The top ten clones comprise approximately 1.3% of the sample. This specimen was CD4+ or CD8+ T cells sorted from blood, taken in a trial of the OX40 agonist ivuxolimab. Receptors originate from an adult with an advanced solid tumor such as melanoma, head and neck, liver or kidney cancer.

The CDR3 DNA reads as TGTGCCAGCGCCCGCAGGGCCGCCCTGTTGGAAAAACTGTTTTTT. Its protein product is CASARRAALLEKLFF. The gene calls are TRBV11-2 and TRBJ1-4; D perhaps matches TRBD1 (5 bases). Trimming took 8 bases from V and 8 from J, leaving 21 bases between them. The CDR3 contains 15 residues. CDR1 SGHAT and CDR2 FQNNGV come from the germline V gene.

The chain employs TRBV7-9 and TRBJ2-7; 11 bases are shared with TRBD2. Germline-derived CDR1 and CDR2 are SEHNR and FQNEAQ (reference sequence). The V and J ends lost 5 bases and 3 bases, in that order; junction bases with no gene match: 9. CDR3 size: 16 residues. CDR3 sequence reads: CASSQRGTSGLYEQYF. The CDR3 DNA reads as TGTGCCAGCAGCCAAAGAGGGACTAGCGGTCTCTACGAGCAGTACTTC.

This clone has a handful of counts. The chain couples TRBV6-1 to TRBJ1-2; 7 bases align to TRBD1. The germline V gene encodes CDR1 MNHNS and CDR2 SASEGT. The CDR3 sequence is 14 residues long. Trimming removed 7 bases from V and 1 base from J; junction bases left unmatched: 6. CDR3 in DNA: TGTGCCAGCAAATCCGGGACAGTTAACTATGGCTACACCTTC. It yields the protein CASKSGTVNYGYTF.

V is TRBV5-1 and J is TRBJ2-7, with 7 positions matching TRBD1. The trim removed 2 bases at V and 4 bases at J, leaving 12 bases unmatched. Germline values: CDR1 SGHRS, CDR2 YFSETQ. The CDR3 is 16 amino acids. The CDR3 is CASSLGPGQTKYEQYF. CDR3 DNA sequence: TGCGCCAGCAGCTTAGGACCGGGACAGACAAAGTACGAGCAGTACTTC.

This chain uses TRBV11-2 with TRBJ2-1; 11 bases are shared with TRBD2. V dropped 5 bases and J dropped 5; count of bases not matched to a gene: 14. The germline gives CDR1 SGHAT, CDR2 FQNNGV. The CDR3 runs to 18 residues. This chain's CDR3 is CASSPRSGGAVLDNEQFF. The CDR3 region has the DNA TGTGCCAGCAGCCCCCGTAGCGGGGGGGCTGTTCTCGACAATGAGCAGTTCTTC.